This T cell receptor beta chain derives from a study of blood T cells in healthy people across ages. The germline CDR1 and CDR2 sequences are KGHDR and SFDVKD. CDR3 length: 14 amino acids. V lost 4 bases and J lost 1, with 9 bases in between. Combining a sample-barcoded 5' primer with a J-beta primer mix, a second PCR ran for roughly 7 to 11 cycles. TCRdb re-called the 5' RACE reads through MiXCR, storing one row per CDR3 protein. This sample yields about 680,000 distinct CDR3 sequences, of which roughly 49% are seen a single time; roughly 34% belongs to the top ten. This clonotype was seen a few times.

This sequence joins TRBV24-1 and TRBJ1-2; D not resolved. What was sequenced was blood. This clonotype was obtained from a woman aged 55 to 70 in good health. The CDR3 nucleotides read TGTGCCACCAGTGAGCCGACAAATAACTATGGCTACACCTTC. It translates to CATSEPTNNYGYTF.